Below, 19 T cell receptor beta chains from the same sample are listed, as sequenced in a study of shared clonotypes between healthy human individuals. The data were produced by immunoSEQ multiplex PCR, yet TCRdb's version contains in-frame clones alone and is incomplete. This table has about 1 million clones, about four fifths appearing once. Sequences were obtained from memory CD4+ T cells from PBMCs. Subset specified: CD45RA-negative fraction. The origin of the receptors is a man between 18 and 35 years old in good health. Some clones in this sample may be carry-over from other donors' samples.

This clone was counted many times. The rearrangement uses TRBV5-4 and TRBJ1-1; perhaps TRBD1 as D (6 bases). Trimming stripped 4 bases from V and 4 bases from J, with 17 bases between. The CDR3 has 15 residues. Germline V gives CDR1 SGHNT, CDR2 YYREEE (reference sequence). CDR3 in amino acids: CASSPGGGGATEAFF. The CDR3 nucleotides are TGTGCCAGCAGCCCCGGGGGAGGGGGTGCCACTGAAGCTTTCTTT.

In its sample, this clone was seen a few times. The V and J genes are TRBV27 and TRBJ1-1; D gene uncertain. The CDR3 length is 15 residues. V lost 5 bases to trimming and J lost 2 bases, with 15 bases between them. Germline lookup yields CDR1 MNHEY and CDR2 SMNVEV (reference sequence). CDR3 loop: CASSPRSLGNTEAFF. The CDR3 DNA is TGTGCCAGCAGTCCCCGATCCCTTGGTAACACTGAAGCTTTCTTT.

This clone has only one observation. This chain joins TRBV15 and TRBJ2-7, with unresolved D. CDR1 and CDR2 from the germline V gene are LNHNV and YYDKDF (reference sequence). Deletions cut 5 bases from V and 3 bases from J, with 14 bases between. The length of the CDR3 is 14 residues. The CDR3 sequence: CATSGSTLGYEQYF. DNA for the CDR3: TGTGCCACCAGCGGTAGCACCCTGGGCTACGAGCAGTACTTC.

The rearrangement joins TRBV28 to TRBJ2-7, with 8 nucleotides matching TRBD1. In germline, CDR1 is MDHEN, CDR2 SYDVKM. V was pared by 5 bases and J by 4 bases, with 13 bases of the junction left unmatched. The CDR3 spans 16 residues. The CDR3 sequence is CASSAEPGQAPYEQYF. Written as DNA, the CDR3 is TGTGCCAGCAGTGCTGAACCGGGACAGGCCCCTTACGAGCAGTACTTC.

The chain joins TRBV28 to TRBJ2-7; D is undetermined. The germline V gene encodes CDR1 MDHEN and CDR2 SYDVKM. This CDR3 region has 13 residues. V lost 1 base, J lost 7 bases, and 11 bases lay in between. The CDR3 DNA sequence: TGTGCCAGCAGTTTATCCGCTTGGCAGGAGCAGTACTTC. It translates to CASSLSAWQEQYF.

The chain recombines TRBV28 with TRBJ2-3, with 10 positions matching TRBD2. Trimming at V came to 8 bases and at J to 3 bases, leaving 17 bases not matched to a gene. There are 18 residues in the CDR3. Looked up from germline, CDR1 is MDHEN and CDR2 is SYDVKM. CDR3 amino acids: CASLTPSASGRSTDTQYF. DNA for the CDR3: TGTGCCAGCCTAACCCCCTCGGCTAGCGGGAGATCGACAGATACGCAGTATTTT.

This chain connects TRBV7-6 to TRBJ2-3; 9 positions match TRBD1. Germline V gene lookup returns CDR1 SGHVS and CDR2 FNYEAQ. This CDR3 spans 15 amino acids. V shed 5 bases, J shed 3 bases, and the junction held 6 bases outside the gene matches. CDR3 residues: CASSRQGGGTDTQYF. The CDR3 DNA sequence: TGTGCCAGCAGCCGACAGGGGGGAGGGACAGATACGCAGTATTTT.

The V gene is TRBV19, the J gene TRBJ2-7, with 13 positions matching TRBD2. Germline-derived CDR1 and CDR2 are LNHDA and SQIVND (reference sequence). CDR3 size: 15 residues. Germline trimming cut 4 bases from V and 3 bases from J; bases unmatched to any gene: 3. CDR3 in DNA: TGTGCCAGTAGTACCGGACTAGCGGGAGTCTACGAGCAGTACTTC. It is translated as CASSTGLAGVYEQYF. Using reference TRBV19 and TRBJ2-7 for the parts outside the CDR3, the full variable domain is DGGITQSPKYLFRKEGQNVTLSCEQNLNHDAMYWYRQDPGQGLRLIYYSQIVNDFQKGDIAEGYSVSREKKESFPLTVTSAQKNPTAFYLCASSTGLAGVYEQYFGPGTRLTVT.

This chain connects TRBV18 to TRBJ2-1; TRBD2 matches 12 bases. This CDR3 is 15 amino acids long. The V and J ends lost 6 bases and 7 bases, in that order; junction bases with no gene match: 7. In germline, CDR1 is KGHSH, CDR2 LQKENI. The DNA of the CDR3 is TGTGCCAGCTCGCCGACTAGCGGGAGTAAGAATGAGCAGTTCTTC. As protein: CASSPTSGSKNEQFF. The whole variable domain, filled in from reference TRBV18 and TRBJ2-1, reads NAGVMQNPRHLVRRRGQEARLRCSPMKGHSHVYWYRQLPEEGLKFMVYLQKENIIDESGMPKERFSAEFPKEGPSILRIQQVVRGDSAAYFCASSPTSGSKNEQFFGPGTRLTVL.

A note on this clone: The same CDR3 is also encoded by other DNA sequences in this sample. J is TRBJ1-1 and V is TRBV4-3; D perhaps matches TRBD1 (5 bases). This CDR3 spans 14 amino acids. CDR1 is LGHNA, CDR2 YSLEER, per germline. V was cut by 4 bases and J by 1 base, with 10 bases left in between. CDR3 protein: CASSLDTGNTEAFF. CDR3 nucleotides: TGCGCCAGCAGCCTAGATACAGGGAACACTGAAGCTTTCTTT.

The genes are TRBV7-9 and TRBJ1-2; TRBD1 matches 8 bases. Germline lookup yields CDR1 SEHNR and CDR2 FQNEAQ (reference sequence). The CDR3 loop spans 16 amino acids. The V gene end was trimmed by 3 bases and the J gene end by 2 bases; junction bases not matched to a gene: 8. CDR3 coding DNA: TGTGCCAGCAGCTTTCGAGACAGGGGCCGCAACTATGGCTACACCTTC. Protein product: CASSFRDRGRNYGYTF.

The table lists this clone with a few counts. The rearrangement uses TRBV9 and TRBJ2-3, with D uncertain. The CDR3 length is 14 residues. Per germline, CDR1 SGDLS and CDR2 YYNGEE. V lost 0 bases to trimming and J lost 3 bases, with 8 bases between them. The CDR3 coding sequence is TGTGCCAGCAGCGTAGTAGAGAGGACAGATACGCAGTATTTT. This gives the protein CASSVVERTDTQYF. Full variable domain (rest looked up from reference TRBV9 and TRBJ2-3): DSGVTQTPKHLITATGQRVTLRCSPRSGDLSVYWYQQSLDQGLQFLIQYYNGEERAKGNILERFSAQQFPDLHSELNLSSLELGDSALYFCASSVVERTDTQYFGPGTRLTVL.

This chain connects TRBV9 to TRBJ2-1; D might be TRBD1 (6 bases). V lost 5 bases and J lost 0, with 12 bases in between. Germline V gene sequence: CDR1 SGDLS, CDR2 YYNGEE. The CDR3 has 15 residues. DNA for the CDR3: TGTGCCAGCAGTAAGGTCAGGGGCTCCTACAATGAGCAGTTCTTC. Translating gives CASSKVRGSYNEQFF. The full variable domain, with the rest looked up from reference TRBV9 and TRBJ2-1, is DSGVTQTPKHLITATGQRVTLRCSPRSGDLSVYWYQQSLDQGLQFLIQYYNGEERAKGNILERFSAQQFPDLHSELNLSSLELGDSALYFCASSKVRGSYNEQFFGPGTRLTVL.

Notes on this clone: The sample holds other DNA sequences that translate to the same CDR3. This chain links TRBV5-4 with TRBJ2-7; 7 bases align to TRBD1. The germline V gene has CDR1 SGHNT and CDR2 YYREEE (reference sequence). J was trimmed by 2 bases and V by 2 bases; bases with no gene match: 1. The length of the CDR3 is 13 residues. CDR3 sequence: CASSLGGPYEQYF. For the CDR3, the DNA is TGTGCCAGCAGCTTAGGGGGCCCCTACGAGCAGTACTTC.

This chain connects TRBV5-1 to TRBJ2-5; 7 bases line up with TRBD2. In germline, CDR1 is SGHRS, CDR2 YFSETQ. CDR3 length: 16 residues. The ends lost 4 bases at V and 1 base at J; junction bases unmatched: 10. CDR3: CASSPGGTTPQETQYF. In nucleotides, the CDR3 is TGCGCCAGCAGCCCCGGGGGGACTACCCCCCAAGAGACCCAGTACTTC.

This clone has only a few counts. V gene TRBV4-2 combines with J gene TRBJ2-4, with 7 bases identical to TRBD1. Germline V gene sequence: CDR1 LGHNA, CDR2 YNFKEQ. J gave up 5 bases and V 1 base, and 8 bases lay outside the gene matches. The CDR3 loop spans 16 amino acids. Here the CDR3 DNA reads TGTGCCAGCAGCCAAGCGGCGACAGGGTCGGAAAACATTCAGTACTTC. It specifies CASSQAATGSENIQYF.

This clone has just a few counts. CDR3 region: CASSLVAGNPYEQYF. The CDR3 coding sequence is TGCGCCAGCAGCTTGGTAGCAGGGAACCCCTACGAGCAGTACTTC. The J gene is TRBJ2-7, the V gene TRBV5-1; the D gene is possibly TRBD1 (5 bases). This CDR3 has 15 amino acids. Germline V gene lookup returns CDR1 SGHRS and CDR2 YFSETQ. The V end was cut by 0 bases, the J end by 2 bases, with 12 bases between.

The chain links TRBV4-2 to TRBJ2-3; D not certain. The CDR3 totals 15 residues. Trimming removed 2 bases at V and 0 bases at J, with 9 bases between. The germline V gene encodes CDR1 LGHNA and CDR2 YNFKEQ. The CDR3 sequence is CASSQPQSSTDTQYF. The DNA of the CDR3 is TGTGCCAGCAGCCAACCCCAATCTAGCACAGATACGCAGTATTTT.

The rearrangement uses TRBV14 and TRBJ2-3; 7 bases align to TRBD2. J lost 8 bases, V lost 0 bases, and 8 bases had no gene match. This CDR3 has 15 residues. The V gene's germline CDR1 is SGHDN and CDR2 FVKESK. The CDR3 nucleotides are TGTGCCAGCAGCCAAGAACGCCCGGCGGGAGCTACGCAGTATTTT. It codes for CASSQERPAGATQYF.